The clone carrying this TCR beta chain occurred many times. The sample is drawn from a study of kidney transplant recipient with SARS-CoV-2 infection. Germline V gene sequence: CDR1 SGHRS, CDR2 YFSETQ. The CDR3 sequence is 14 residues long. V was shortened by 5 bases and J by 3 bases, with 15 bases between the two germline ends. TCRdb passed the reads through MiXCR, listing each CDR3 protein once. In the table there are under 250,000 distinct CDR3 sequences, roughly 26% of which are singletons. Source: a blood sample, taken at baseline and on roughly day 110 from a kidney transplant recipient. The sequence derives from a male patient aged 30 to 40 who had COVID-19 and was a kidney transplant recipient. Some T cells may have come from the graft donor. The rearrangement links TRBV5-1 to TRBJ2-7; TRBD2 is a possible D gene (5 bases). This CDR3 reads CASSSDPAGYEQYF. In nucleotides, the CDR3 is TGCGCCAGCAGTTCTGACCCCGCGGGCTACGAGCAGTACTTC.